This record looks at one T cell receptor beta chain sequence and its context. These data come from a study of T cell changes during pregnancy in multiple sclerosis. The data were produced by immunoSEQ multiplex PCR, yet TCRdb's version contains in-frame clones alone and is incomplete. The repertoire includes nearly 110,000 clones, about nine tenths of them detected once, and just under 0.8% sits in the top ten. The receptor's source is a female donor in good health, enrolled as a control in a pregnancy study. This material consisted of peripheral blood, taken in the third trimester of pregnancy.

CDR3 amino acids: CASSQQGEDTEAFF. The CDR3 DNA is TGTGCCAGCAGCCAACAGGGTGAGGACACTGAAGCTTTCTTT. This chain links TRBV14 with TRBJ1-1, with D perhaps TRBD1 (5 bases). Germline CDR1 reads SGHDN; CDR2 reads FVKESK. With 2 bases removed from V and 3 bases from J, the gap between germline ends came to 10 bases. This CDR3 contains 14 residues.